These T cell receptor beta chains were read from a single sample in a study of CD8+CD57+ T cells in acquired aplastic anemia. TCRdb re-analysed the reads in MiXCR, keeping a single row per CDR3 protein. The sample holds 200,000 to 250,000 distinct CDR3 sequences; about 59% are singletons and the top ten take 25% to 30%. Sequenced material: sorted CD4+, CD8+, or CD8+CD57+ T cells (not recorded which) from PBMCs. The receptors stem from a human donor in good health. CDR3s include the opening cysteine and the closing phenylalanine or tryptophan. The D gene is left open where the match is weak.

>TRBV20-1|NA
CSAPLEGGHTEAFF
>TRBV11-3|NA
CASSRDGSNTEAFF
>TRBV7-9|NA
CASSDAGRNTEAFF
>TRBV20-1|NA
CSASGPGGNEQYF
>TRBV6-5|NA
CASSYQVGWLMNTEAFF
>TRBV4-2|NA
CASSQDYGIGGEQYF
>TRBV29-1|NA
CSVPAVRGGGYTF
>TRBV6-5|TRBD1
CASSYQGVSNYGYTF
>TRBV9|NA
CASSPSGVTDTQYF
>TRBV29-1|TRBD1
CSARQGSETQYF
>TRBV7-6|NA
CASSLGPRQGGDIKQFF
>TRBV7-6|NA
CASSLANRGELFF
>TRBV12-3/TRBV12-4|NA
CASSVRDIGNTF
>TRBV7-6|NA
CASSLGVLQPQHF
>TRBV9|TRBD2
CASSVDRGGEETQYF
>TRBV9|NA
CASSVPGWGYTF
>TRBV4-2|NA
CASSQDASGQAYGYTF
>TRBV19|NA
CASSKLAIGGTYEQYF
>TRBV4-2|TRBD2
CASSQASGTTYNEQFF
>TRBV10-3|TRBD2
CAISDVAGGFKNIQYF
>TRBV29-1|NA
CSVEDAGLYNEQFF
>TRBV24-1|NA
CATSDRDTAEAFF
>TRBV5-6|TRBD2
CASSTSTSEKLREQYF
>TRBV10-3|TRBD1
CAVGEGQGNYGYTF
>TRBV20-1|NA
CSAREDGYTF
>TRBV19|TRBD2
CASSVIAGYEQYF
>TRBV4-1|NA
CASRAPYEAFF
>TRBV7-2|NA
CASSSLGFEWNTEAFF
>TRBV7-9|NA
CASRLEGAEAFF
>TRBV10-1|TRBD1
CASSEGRQGAREKLFF
>TRBV10-3|NA
CAISESPSSSYNEQFF
>TRBV7-3|TRBD1
CASSLYSGQGGEQYF
>TRBV7-3|NA
CASSLSGGVNSPLHF
>TRBV20-1|TRBD1
CSASTWDRGISTEAFF
>TRBV10-3|NA
CAISEGATTYGYTF
>TRBV25-1|TRBD2
CASSEDGGATGELFF
>TRBV11-2|TRBD2
CASSLGWQLAGGNTGELFF
>TRBV29-1|NA
CSVGNRAGTEAFF
>TRBV7-8|TRBD1
CASSLATGGAGQPQHF
>TRBV7-2|TRBD1
CASSFTGARHEQYF
>TRBV6-1|NA
CASSLRAGVGYGYTF
>TRBV24-1|TRBD1
CATGQGVEQYF
>TRBV20-1|TRBD1
CSAKEPGGLNTEAFF
>TRBV6-5|NA
CASSGSLYF
>TRBV7-9|TRBD1
CASSLYSGTGGNGLHF
>TRBV25-1|NA
CASRDAGARGTEAFF
>TRBV27|NA
CASRGQGSHNEQFF
>TRBV5-8|NA
CASSLDSAYNEQFF
>TRBV7-9|NA
CASSLGPISYNEQFF
>TRBV20-1|NA
CVLLCQQRTVQETQYF
>TRBV7-9|NA
CASSSPPGLGSEAFF
>TRBV15|NA
CATSRDLGNEQFF
>TRBV7-6|TRBD2
CASSPAGGTSGELFF
>TRBV15|NA
CATSRDPGGRVEAFF
>TRBV15|TRBD2
CATSRDRTSGEQETQYF
>TRBV9|NA
CASSVEGNTDTQYF
>TRBV5-1|NA
CASSALLETNTGELFF
>TRBV2|NA
CASSVGFRGYTF
>TRBV7-2|NA
CASSMDYEQYF
>TRBV2|NA
CASSAPFGTPYEQYF